The next 26 T cell receptor beta chains were all read from a single sample in a study of T cells in women clearing cervical HPV infection. TCRdb's table, derived via immunoSEQ multiplex PCR, lists solely in-frame clones and lacks some. This table lists tens of thousands of clones. Sequencing was carried out using blood buffy coat. These receptors came from a woman aged 18 to 75 with a cervical HPV16 infection that either progressed to CIN3+ or cleared (not recorded which).

To note about this clone: The read gets to within 3 residues of the CDR3 end, and the germline J gene fills in the rest. The gene calls are TRBV7-9 and TRBJ2-5; 8 bases map to TRBD2. With 2 bases clipped from V and 5 bases from J, the junction kept 4 bases outside the gene matches. CDR1 is SEHNR, CDR2 FQNEAQ, per germline (reference sequence). The CDR3 has 14 amino acids. This CDR3 reads CASSLRGGWETQYF. The DNA read from the CDR3 is TGTGCCAGCAGCTTACGGGGGGGCTGGGAGACC. Based on the CDR3 plus reference TRBV7-9 and TRBJ2-5, the full variable domain is DTGVSQNPRHKITKRGQNVTFRCDPISEHNRLYWYRQTLGQGPEFLTYFQNEAQLEKSRLLSDRFSAERPKGSFSTLEIQRTEQGDSAMYLCASSLRGGWETQYFGPGTRLLVL.

For this clone: The CDR3 end is not reached by the read, which stops 3 residues before it; the germline J gene fills it in. The V and J genes are TRBV2 and TRBJ1-5, with TRBD1 as a possible D gene (6 bases). Between the trimmed V and J ends, which lost 5 bases and 6 bases, there was a span of 14 bases. The CDR3 has 14 residues. Germline CDR1 is SNHLY and CDR2 is FYNNEI. CDR3 DNA (partial): TGTGCCAGCAGTTTAACAGGGTATTCTCAGCCC. Amino acid sequence: CASSLTGYSQP. The full CDR3 protein reads CASSLTGYSQPQHF.

Of note for this clone: The CDR3 goes on 3 residues after the read ends, and that part is filled in from the germline J gene. The chain has TRBV19 and TRBJ1-2; D might be TRBD1 (5 bases). The length of the CDR3 is 15 residues. Germline CDR1 is LNHDA and CDR2 is SQIVND (reference sequence). The CDR3 DNA, read in part, is TGTGCCAGTACACCAGCGGGAGGCTTGGAGGACATC. This gives the protein CASTPAGGLEDI. The full CDR3 protein is CASTPAGGLEDIYTF.

Worth noting for this clone: Read data end 3 residues before the CDR3 end; the end is taken from the germline J gene. This chain links TRBV5-6 with TRBJ1-4; possibly TRBD1 for D (5 bases). Trimming took 2 bases from V and 6 from J, leaving 11 bases between them. This CDR3 is built from 14 residues. Germline V gives CDR1 SGHDT, CDR2 YYEEEE. The sequenced CDR3 bases are TGTGCCAGCAGCTTTCGGGGGGTCGATGAAAAA. Translating gives CASSFRGVDEK. The CDR3, in full, reads CASSFRGVDEKLFF.

Comment on this clone: Read sequence stops 3 residues before the CDR3 end, and the germline J gene provides the missing end. The J gene is TRBJ2-3, the V gene TRBV7-9; no clear D gene. CDR1 SEHNR and CDR2 FQNEAQ come from the germline V gene (reference sequence). This CDR3 is 15 amino acids long. CDR3 bases read: TGTGCCAGCAGCTTAGCGGTTCAGGCCCGAGAGACG. It translates to CASSLAVQARET. The full CDR3 protein reads CASSLAVQARETQYF.

Concerning this clone itself: The read falls 3 residues short of the CDR3 end, and the missing part is taken from the germline J gene. V gene TRBV29-1 combines with J gene TRBJ2-3; D is perhaps TRBD1 (7 bases). The germline CDR1 and CDR2 sequences are SQVTM and ANQGSEA. This CDR3 spans 13 amino acids. The CDR3 protein is CSVAGGGNQPQYF. The part of the CDR3 DNA that was read is TGCAGCGTTGCTGGAGGGGGCAATCAGCCG.

With respect to this clone: The germline gene is not matched at one end of the junction; a read error may be the cause. The sequenced fragment ends 3 residues before the CDR3 boundary, so the rest is inferred from the germline J gene. The chain employs TRBV4-2 and TRBJ2-7; TRBD2 matches at 9 bases. The CDR3 consists of 16 residues. CDR1 LGHNA and CDR2 YNFKEQ come from the germline V gene. The CDR3: CASSQDTSGLTYEQYF. The DNA read from the CDR3 is TGCGCCAGCAGCCAAGACACTAGCGGGCTTACCTACGAG.

Notes on this clone: The read ends 3 residues shy of where the CDR3 ends; the end is completed using the germline J gene. The chain uses TRBV23-1 and TRBJ1-2; 7 bases match TRBD1. TRBV23-1 is an open reading frame, and its role is uncertain. The CDR3 is 15 residues long. This CDR3 is CASSKGGVSVYDYTF. The covered CDR3 bases are TGCGCCAGCAGCAAAGGGGGCGTTTCAGTATACGAC.

With respect to this clone: The sequence runs out 3 residues before the end of the CDR3; the remainder is reconstructed from the germline J gene. This chain uses TRBV20-1 with TRBJ2-7; 10 nucleotides align to TRBD1. Per the germline V gene, CDR1 is DFQATT and CDR2 is SNEGSKA (reference sequence). There are 15 residues in the CDR3. V shed 0 bases, J shed 4 bases, and the junction held 6 bases outside the gene matches. The CDR3 region is CSARDRGQGRYEQYF. The CDR3 DNA, read in part, is TGCAGTGCTAGAGATCGGGGACAGGGGCGGTACGAG.

Concerning this clone: The CDR3 end is not reached by the read, which stops 3 residues before it; the germline J gene fills it in. V gene TRBV19 combines with J gene TRBJ2-7; D remains unclear. Trimming cost V 3 bases and J 3 bases, with 15 bases left between them. The CDR3 is made up of 15 amino acids. The germline CDR1 and CDR2 sequences are LNHDA and SQIVND (reference sequence). The CDR3: CASSIRVGSIYEQYF. The sequenced part of the CDR3 DNA is TGTGCCAGTAGTATTAGGGTCGGCAGTATCTACGAG.

To note about this clone: The CDR3 is cut off 3 residues early in the read; its end comes from the germline J gene. The chain is built from TRBV5-4 and TRBJ1-6; D ambiguous. CDR3 length: 14 residues. The V gene's germline CDR1 is SGHNT and CDR2 YYREEE (reference sequence). Incomplete CDR3 DNA: TGTGCCAGCAGCTTGGGAGGGTCAGCTTCGGCC. This translates into CASSLGGSASA. The full CDR3 protein is CASSLGGSASALHF.

As for this clone: One end of the junction does not line up with germline, which may come from a read error. The sequence runs out 3 residues before the end of the CDR3; the remainder is reconstructed from the germline J gene. At the DNA level, this CDR3 is encoded by other sequences in the same sample as well. The gene calls are TRBV30 and TRBJ1-3; no clear D. The germline V gene encodes CDR1 GTSNPN and CDR2 SVGIG (reference sequence). CDR3 length equals 14 residues. CDR3 bases read: TGTGCCTGGGAGCGGGCAGATTCTGGAAACACA. As protein: CAWERADSGNT. The CDR3 reads in full as CAWERADSGNTIYF.

On this clone itself: From the germline J gene comes the end of the CDR3, since the read stops 3 residues before it. The rearrangement links TRBV20-1 to TRBJ2-5, with 13 positions matching TRBD2. The CDR3 length is 14 residues. Germline assignment: CDR1 DFQATT and CDR2 SNEGSKA (reference sequence). Here the CDR3 reads CSARTSGGAETQYF. CDR3 DNA, as far as it was read: TGCAGTGCTAGAACTAGCGGGGGGGCTGAAACC.

A note on this clone: The CDR3 goes on 3 residues after the read ends, and that part is filled in from the germline J gene. This chain links TRBV2 with TRBJ2-5; D perhaps matches TRBD2 (6 bases). The germline V and J ends were trimmed by 6 bases and 5 bases, with 13 bases remaining between them. The germline V gene encodes CDR1 SNHLY and CDR2 FYNNEI. The CDR3 extends over 13 amino acids. The CDR3 loop reads CASSVAERETQYF. The DNA read from the CDR3 is TGTGCCAGCAGCGTAGCGGAACGGGAGACC.

A note on this clone: Read coverage stops 3 residues before the CDR3 terminus; the germline J gene supplies the remainder. This chain uses TRBV19 with TRBJ2-2; 8 nucleotides match TRBD1. Per the germline V gene, CDR1 is LNHDA and CDR2 is SQIVND (reference sequence). CDR3 length: 16 amino acids. The CDR3 loop is CASSRSGGYNNEKLFF. CDR3 bases read: TGTGCCAGTAGTAGATCAGGGGGCTATAATAATGAAAAG.

To note about this clone: The CDR3 goes on 3 residues after the read ends, and that part is filled in from the germline J gene. The chain has TRBV13 and TRBJ1-1, with D possibly being TRBD1 (5 bases). Per the germline V gene, CDR1 is PRHDT and CDR2 is FYEKMQ (reference sequence). Trimming cost V 0 bases and J 7 bases, with 6 bases left between them. The CDR3 is 12 amino acids. The CDR3 reads CASSLGGLEAFF. The covered CDR3 bases are TGTGCCAGCAGCTTAGGGGGGCTTGAA. Full variable domain (remainder filled in from reference TRBV13 and TRBJ1-1): AAGVIQSPRHLIKEKRETATLKCYPIPRHDTVYWYQQGPGQDPQFLISFYEKMQSDKGSIPDRFSAQQFSDYHSELNMSSLELGDSALYFCASSLGGLEAFFGQGTRLTVV.

Comments on this clone: The DNA ends 3 residues before the CDR3 does, and the rest of the CDR3 is filled in from the germline J gene. This sequence joins TRBV2 and TRBJ1-6, with D possibly TRBD1 on 5 matching bases. V dropped 7 bases and J dropped 9 bases, with 19 bases sitting between them. The CDR3 length is 15 residues. Germline V CDR1 and CDR2: SNHLY, FYNNEI. The CDR3 sequence is CASTQTDIKGSPLHF. The CDR3 DNA, read in part, is TGTGCCAGCACCCAGACAGACATTAAAGGTTCACCC.

For this clone: The observed sequence ends 3 residues before the CDR3 terminus, with the missing tail filled in from the germline J gene. The chain carries TRBV7-7 and TRBJ1-2; 12 bases align to TRBD1. The CDR3 sequence is 17 residues long. Per germline, CDR1 SSHAT and CDR2 FNYEAQ (reference sequence). The CDR3 bases that were read are TGTGCCAGCAGCTCTGGGACAGGGGGCCCCAGATCTTTTGAC. It specifies CASSSGTGGPRSFD. The whole CDR3 sequence is CASSSGTGGPRSFDYTF. Together with reference TRBV7-7 and TRBJ1-2, the CDR3 gives the full variable domain: GAGVSQSPRYKVTKRGQDVTLRCDPISSHATLYWYQQALGQGPEFLTYFNYEAQPDKSGLPSDRFSAERPEGSISTLTIQRTEQRDSAMYRCASSSGTGGPRSFDYTFGSGTRLTVV.

Concerning this clone itself: The sequence runs out 3 residues before the end of the CDR3; the remainder is reconstructed from the germline J gene. This sequence joins TRBV7-9 and TRBJ1-1; D may be TRBD1 (5 bases). Germline CDR1 reads SEHNR; CDR2 reads FQNEAQ (reference sequence). The CDR3 runs 15 residues. CDR3 DNA, as far as it was read: TGTGCCAGCAGGCCTCGGGGGGTCGCGGAAGAGACA. This gives the protein CASRPRGVAEET. The whole CDR3 protein is CASRPRGVAEETAFF.

This chain's CDR3 is CASSVAPQGIHEQYF. Partial CDR3 DNA: TGTGCCAGCAGCGTAGCCCCCCAGGGGATTCACGAG. This chain joins TRBV9 and TRBJ2-7, with D possibly matching TRBD1 (6 bases). The read ends 3 residues shy of where the CDR3 ends; the end is completed using the germline J gene. The CDR3 extends over 15 amino acids. Trimming cost V 0 bases and J 5 bases, with 15 bases left between them. In germline, CDR1 is SGDLS, CDR2 YYNGEE.

Comment on this clone: The DNA ends 3 residues before the CDR3 does, and the rest of the CDR3 is filled in from the germline J gene. The J gene is TRBJ2-5, the V gene TRBV20-1; possible D gene TRBD2, 6 bases. Germline V lookup: CDR1 DFQATT, CDR2 SNEGSKA (reference sequence). The V and J ends lost 5 bases and 7 bases respectively, with 23 bases between them. The CDR3 totals 15 residues. The covered CDR3 bases are TGCAGTGCTTTTGAGCCGGGACTCAGAATTGGGACC. The encoded protein is CSAFEPGLRIGT. The complete CDR3 reads CSAFEPGLRIGTQYF.

Remarks on this clone: Read coverage stops 3 residues before the CDR3 terminus; the germline J gene supplies the remainder. V and J are TRBV5-1 and TRBJ1-6; maybe TRBD1 (6 bases). V lost 0 bases to trimming and J lost 8 bases, with 9 bases between them. Germline-derived CDR1 and CDR2 are SGHRS and YFSETQ. There are 14 residues in the CDR3. CDR3 DNA (partial): TGCGCCAGCAGCTTGGGGGGGCGGGATTCACCC. Protein: CASSLGGRDSP. The whole CDR3 sequence is CASSLGGRDSPLHF. Variable domain in full (rest from reference TRBV5-1 and TRBJ1-6): KAGVTQTPRYLIKTRGQQVTLSCSPISGHRSVSWYQQTPGQGLQFLFEYFSETQRNKGNFPGRFSGRQFSNSRSEMNVSTLELGDSALYLCASSLGGRDSPLHFGNGTRLTVT.

Note on this clone: The sequence runs out 3 residues before the end of the CDR3; the remainder is reconstructed from the germline J gene. This chain connects TRBV20-1 to TRBJ2-1; 11 positions match TRBD1. Germline CDR1 is DFQATT and CDR2 is SNEGSKA (reference sequence). V lost 6 bases and J lost 8; bases outside the gene matches: 6. The CDR3 is 13 amino acids. The CDR3 sequence is CSAPGQGDDEQFF. Incomplete CDR3 DNA: TGCAGTGCCCCGGGACAGGGGGATGATGAG.

With respect to this clone: The read terminates 3 residues ahead of where the CDR3 ends, so the germline J gene completes it. This rearrangement joins TRBV2 to TRBJ2-7, with D tentatively TRBD1 (5 bases). V was pared by 8 bases and J by 0 bases, with 11 bases between. Germline assignment: CDR1 SNHLY and CDR2 FYNNEI. This CDR3 has 13 residues. This CDR3 reads CASVETVSYEQYF. CDR3 DNA, as far as it was read: TGTGCCAGCGTCGAGACAGTCTCCTACGAG.

Concerning this clone itself: The read falls 3 residues short of the CDR3 end, and the missing part is taken from the germline J gene. The chain links TRBV19 to TRBJ2-2, with D perhaps matching TRBD1 (6 bases). This CDR3 is built from 15 residues. Germline-derived CDR1 and CDR2 are LNHDA and SQIVND (reference sequence). The DNA read from the CDR3 is TGTGCCAGTAGTATAGTCAGGGGCTCGAATGAAAAG. Its protein product is CASSIVRGSNEK. From start to end, the CDR3 is CASSIVRGSNEKLFF.

A remark on this clone: The read ends 3 residues before the CDR3 terminus; that terminus is restored from the germline J gene. V and J are TRBV4-1 and TRBJ2-3; 9 nucleotides agree with TRBD2. CDR1 is MGHRA, CDR2 YSYEKL, per germline. The trim removed 4 bases at V and 4 bases at J, leaving 6 bases unmatched. The CDR3 length is 15 residues. CDR3 region: CASSPVAGVSDTQYF. Partial CDR3 DNA: TGCGCCAGCAGCCCGGTAGCGGGAGTCTCAGATACG.